This TCR beta chain appears in the sequencing data of a study of cytomegalovirus exposure and HLA in healthy donors. Whole-study findings and limits: Rarity marked most TCR sequences, yet some public TCRs occurred in many donors. About 87% or about 30% of the time was how often most TCR beta V segments were productive, according to an earlier analysis. 16,951 TCR beta sequences were associated with HLA alleles at 0.05 false discovery rate in a later analysis.

A multiplex PCR was run with 60 Vbeta primers and 13 Jbeta primers. Data came from immunoSEQ multiplex PCR; TCRdb stores just in-frame clones and leaves some out. The table includes roughly 92,000 clones, under 90% detected once. The V gene end was trimmed by 1 base and the J gene end by 4 bases; junction bases not matched to a gene: 6. CDR1 and CDR2 from the germline V gene are SGHRS and YFSETQ. The CDR3 runs 15 residues. Worth noting for this clone: Its antigen is as yet unknown.

V gene TRBV5-1 combines with J gene TRBJ2-3, with 7 bases fitting TRBD1. The receptor was isolated from a woman in her 70s in good health and CMV-seropositive. Sequencing was performed on PBMCs. The CDR3 bases are TGCGCCAGCAGCTTGTCCGGGACAGCTTCAGATACGCAGTATTTT. It yields the protein CASSLSGTASDTQYF.